One sample yielded the 15 T cell receptor beta chains listed below, sequenced in a study of blood T cell repertoires in COVID-19. Some clones are missing from TCRdb's copy, which holds only in-frame ones; the method was immunoSEQ multiplex PCR. The repertoire holds 250,000 or so clones, with around 83% as singletons. Sequencing was carried out using peripheral blood. The receptors shown here come from a man in his forties who had recovered from COVID-19.

This chain uses TRBV12-3 or TRBV12-4 with TRBJ1-1; 7 nucleotides line up with TRBD1. V dropped 6 bases and J dropped 1; count of bases not matched to a gene: 2. This CDR3 is 13 amino acids long. CDR3 DNA: TGTGCCAGCAGGCGGACAGGGAACACTGAAGCTTTCTTT. This codes for CASRRTGNTEAFF.

CDR3 nucleotides: TGTGCCACCAGCATCAGGGTCTCCTACGAGCAGTACTTC. As protein: CATSIRVSYEQYF. V gene TRBV15 combines with J gene TRBJ2-7, with D perhaps matching TRBD1 (5 bases). Germline CDR1 and CDR2: LNHNV and YYDKDF (reference sequence). The CDR3 totals 13 residues. The V end lost 4 bases, the J end lost 0 bases, and 7 bases lay between the germline ends.

The J gene is TRBJ2-5, the V gene TRBV12-3 or TRBV12-4, with a possible D match to TRBD1 (7 bases). The CDR3 consists of 11 residues. Trimming cost V 6 bases and J 11 bases, with 13 bases left between them. DNA of the CDR3: TGTGCCAGCAGCAGGGGGGTTAGTCAGTACTTC. Translation: CASSRGVSQYF.

The chain recombines TRBV11-2 with TRBJ2-2; 10 positions agree with TRBD2. Germline CDR1 reads SGHAT; CDR2 reads FQNNGV. This CDR3 is 16 amino acids long. After removal of 5 bases from V and 2 bases from J, the junction contained 5 bases not matched to a gene. For the CDR3, the DNA is TGTGCCAGCAGCCCCAGGACTAGCGGCAACACCGGGGAGCTGTTTTTT. Protein product: CASSPRTSGNTGELFF.

The chain joins TRBV5-6 to TRBJ1-2; D uncertain. CDR3 length equals 13 residues. Germline-derived CDR1 and CDR2 are SGHDT and YYEEEE. V dropped 4 bases and J dropped 0 bases, with 7 bases sitting between them. CDR3 DNA sequence: TGTGCCAGCAGCCCGAGTACTAACTATGGCTACACCTTC. Its protein product is CASSPSTNYGYTF.

The chain recombines TRBV11-3 with TRBJ2-7; tentative D call: TRBD2 (6 bases). Germline assignment: CDR1 SGHNT and CDR2 YENEEA. This CDR3 has 18 amino acids. Trimming removed 1 base from V and 0 bases from J, with 19 bases in between. CDR3 bases: TGTGCCAGCAGCTTAGTGCGCCTGGGAGGCCCGAGCTCCTACGAGCAGTACTTC. This translates into CASSLVRLGGPSSYEQYF.

The rearrangement joins TRBV19 to TRBJ2-3; unclear D gene. The CDR3 runs to 11 residues. V was pared by 3 bases and J by 9 bases, with 7 bases between. In germline, CDR1 is LNHDA, CDR2 SQIVND (reference sequence). CDR3 loop: CASSMENTQYF. The CDR3 coding sequence is TGTGCCAGTAGTATGGAGAACACGCAGTATTTT. The full variable domain, with the rest looked up from reference TRBV19 and TRBJ2-3, is DGGITQSPKYLFRKEGQNVTLSCEQNLNHDAMYWYRQDPGQGLRLIYYSQIVNDFQKGDIAEGYSVSREKKESFPLTVTSAQKNPTAFYLCASSMENTQYFGPGTRLTVL.

This chain joins TRBV30 and TRBJ2-5, with 8 bases matching TRBD2. Germline CDR1 GTSNPN, CDR2 SVGIG (reference sequence). This CDR3 is built from 11 residues. After removal of 3 bases from V and 7 bases from J, the junction contained 1 base not matched to a gene. CDR3 region: CAWSGGGTQYF. The CDR3 DNA reads as TGTGCCTGGAGCGGGGGGGGGACCCAGTACTTC.

J is TRBJ1-4 and V is TRBV6-1; 8 nucleotides agree with TRBD1. The CDR3 is 16 residues long. With V trimmed by 4 bases and J by 2 bases, 6 bases remained unmatched. Germline assignment: CDR1 MNHNS and CDR2 SASEGT. CDR3 coding DNA: TGTGCCAGCAGTGTCCAGGGGGCTCCCACTAATGAAAAACTGTTTTTT. Its translation is CASSVQGAPTNEKLFF.

The rearrangement links TRBV6-5 to TRBJ2-1; a possible D gene is TRBD1 (6 bases). The V end was cut by 5 bases, the J end by 3 bases, with 14 bases between. This CDR3 contains 15 residues. Germline assignment: CDR1 MNHEY and CDR2 SVGAGI. The CDR3 loop reads CASSRGGIGYNEQFF. In DNA, the CDR3 is TGTGCCAGCAGTAGAGGGGGAATTGGCTACAATGAGCAGTTCTTC.

Only one count was recorded for this clone. The chain couples TRBV18 to TRBJ1-3; 7 bases fit TRBD1. V dropped 3 bases and J dropped 0; count of bases not matched to a gene: 8. The length of the CDR3 is 17 residues. Germline loops: CDR1 KGHSH, CDR2 LQKENI. As DNA, the CDR3 is TGTGCCAGCTCACCGTCGGGACAGAGCCCCTCTGGAAACACCATATATTTT. Encoded protein: CASSPSGQSPSGNTIYF.

The chain is built from TRBV11-2 and TRBJ2-3; TRBD2 matches 8 bases. J gave up 2 bases and V 5 bases, and 9 bases lay outside the gene matches. This CDR3 spans 16 amino acids. Germline V CDR1 and CDR2: SGHAT, FQNNGV. CDR3 DNA sequence: TGTGCCAGCAGCCAAACAATGCGGGAGGTCACAGATACGCAGTATTTT. It yields the protein CASSQTMREVTDTQYF.

V and J are TRBV2 and TRBJ1-6; no firm D call. The germline V gene encodes CDR1 SNHLY and CDR2 FYNNEI. V lost 6 bases and J lost 5, with 11 bases in between. This CDR3 has 14 residues. Here the CDR3 DNA reads TGTGCCAGCAGGGAGGGATGGGATAATTCACCCCTCCACTTT. It is translated as CASREGWDNSPLHF.

The chain joins TRBV5-1 to TRBJ1-4; tentatively, D is TRBD1 (6 bases). The CDR3 spans 15 residues. Germline V gene lookup returns CDR1 SGHRS and CDR2 YFSETQ. Trimming removed 0 bases from V and 6 bases from J, with 12 bases in between. CDR3 DNA sequence: TGCGCCAGCAGCTTGGGTCCCGCAGGGGATGAAAAACTGTTTTTT. This sequence encodes CASSLGPAGDEKLFF.

In its sample, this clone was seen a few times. The chain uses TRBV5-1 and TRBJ2-7; perhaps TRBD1 as D (7 bases). Looked up from germline, CDR1 is SGHRS and CDR2 is YFSETQ. The V end was cut by 4 bases, the J end by 2 bases, with 16 bases between. CDR3 length equals 15 residues. As DNA, the CDR3 is TGCGCCAGCAGCCTTGAGGGGGGACAGCCCTACGAGCAGTACTTC. Amino acid sequence: CASSLEGGQPYEQYF. Complete variable domain (other parts from reference TRBV5-1 and TRBJ2-7): KAGVTQTPRYLIKTRGQQVTLSCSPISGHRSVSWYQQTPGQGLQFLFEYFSETQRNKGNFPGRFSGRQFSNSRSEMNVSTLELGDSALYLCASSLEGGQPYEQYFGPGTRLTVT.